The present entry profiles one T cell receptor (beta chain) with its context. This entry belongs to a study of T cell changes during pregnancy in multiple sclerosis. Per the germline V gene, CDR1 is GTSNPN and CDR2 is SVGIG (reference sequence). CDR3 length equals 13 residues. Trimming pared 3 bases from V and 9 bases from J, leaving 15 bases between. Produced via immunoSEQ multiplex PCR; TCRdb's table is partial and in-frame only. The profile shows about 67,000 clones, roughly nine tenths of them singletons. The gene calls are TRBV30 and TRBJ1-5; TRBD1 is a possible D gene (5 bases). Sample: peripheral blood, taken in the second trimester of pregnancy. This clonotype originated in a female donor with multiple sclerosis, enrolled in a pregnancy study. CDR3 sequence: CAWRRQPTGPQHF. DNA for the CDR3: TGTGCCTGGAGGAGACAGCCGACGGGGCCCCAGCATTTT.